The sample holds a few counts of the clone carrying this T cell receptor beta chain. Its antigen is as yet unknown. The primer mix had 60 Vbeta and 13 Jbeta primers. The table came from immunoSEQ multiplex PCR; TCRdb's copy has only in-frame clones and leaves some out. The profile shows over 150,000 clones, around four fifths of them singletons. The data derive from a study of cytomegalovirus exposure and HLA in healthy donors. V shed 7 bases, J shed 8 bases, and the junction held 4 bases outside the gene matches. CDR1 LNHDA and CDR2 SQIVND come from the germline V gene (reference sequence). The CDR3 spans 14 residues. Findings and caveats of the study: The number of N-insertions in an Asian-associated ancestry cluster was reportedly below the approximately 690-donor mean in a later analysis. Productive status was seen about 90% or about 30% of the time for most TCR beta V segments in an earlier analysis. Later analysis showed most CMV-associated TCR beta chains appearing HLA-restricted.

Input material: PBMCs. The rearrangement uses TRBV19 and TRBJ2-1, with 14 nucleotides matching TRBD2. The sequence was collected from a woman younger than 45 in good health and CMV-seropositive. CDR3 sequence: CASTGTSGSYEQFF. CDR3 coding DNA: TGTGCCAGTACCGGGACTAGCGGGAGCTATGAGCAGTTCTTC.